This TCR beta chain is drawn from a study of T cells in Graves' hyperthyroidism and ophthalmopathy. Overall study findings and caveats: Blood also showed most of the thyroid clonotypes that were expanded above 0.001.

The study enrolled patients aged 18 to 65 with newly diagnosed hyperthyroidism of under 2 months' duration. The diagnoses drew upon clinical symptoms, serum thyroxine and TRAb, thyroid ultrasound and orbital computed tomography. PBMCs came from 8.5 to 10 ml fresh peripheral blood. Germline V CDR1 and CDR2: MDHEN, SYDVKM. This CDR3 has 14 residues. About this clonotype: Antigen unknown. One junction end does not reproduce the germline sequence, and a read error may be involved.

Regions amplified from RNA transcripts were the TCR beta CDR3 regions. Initially, a first-round RT-PCR of the TCR CDR3 employed the HTBI primer set. TCRdb ran MiXCR on the multiplex PCR reads and lists one entry per CDR3 protein. This table holds over 650,000 distinct CDR3 sequences, about a sixth found once. Material: blood. The receptor comes from a man aged 18 to 29 with Graves' hyperthyroidism. The chain joins TRBV28 to TRBJ1-2; 8 nucleotides align to TRBD1. CDR3 sequence: CAISDQTGAYGYTF. The CDR3 DNA reads as TGTGCCATCAGTGACCAGACAGGGGCCTATGGCTACACCTTC.